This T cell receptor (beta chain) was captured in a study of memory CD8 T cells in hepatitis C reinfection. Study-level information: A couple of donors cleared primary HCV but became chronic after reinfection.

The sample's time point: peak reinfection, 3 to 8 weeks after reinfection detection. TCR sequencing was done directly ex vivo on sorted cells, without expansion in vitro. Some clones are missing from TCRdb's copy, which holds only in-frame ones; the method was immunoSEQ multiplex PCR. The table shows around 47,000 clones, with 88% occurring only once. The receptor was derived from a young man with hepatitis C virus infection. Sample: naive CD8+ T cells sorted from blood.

CDR3 sequence (DNA): TGTGCCAGGGCGTTGAGGGACAGGGGTTACGAGCAGTACTTC. Translating it yields CARALRDRGYEQYF. V is TRBV19 and J is TRBJ2-7; 10 bases map to TRBD1. The CDR3 totals 14 residues. Unmatched junction bases numbered 9, after V lost 9 bases and J lost 4 bases. Germline CDR1 LNHDA, CDR2 SQIVND (reference sequence).